A selection of T cell receptor beta chains follows, all from one sample in a study of blood T cell repertoires in COVID-19. Profiling relied on immunoSEQ multiplex PCR, and the TCRdb table lists in-frame clones only, not all of them. The sample records approximately 140,000 clones, 80% being singletons. Sequencing was performed on peripheral blood. Receptors originate from a man aged 55 to 69 with active or convalescent COVID-19. CDR3s include the opening cysteine and the closing phenylalanine or tryptophan. Fields, in order: D gene, J gene, V gene, clone size, CDR3 DNA, CDR3 protein. The D gene is left open where the match is weak. Expanded clones get a size class; other rows say once, few or many, or leave the size out.

.,TRBJ1-1,TRBV10-3,few,TGTGCCATCAGATCTCATGTCAAGGGGACTGAAGCTTTCTTT,CAIRSHVKGTEAFF
.,TRBJ1-1,TRBV19,once,TGTGCCAGTAAAGTCGCGGCACCGGGAGGATTCATGAACACTGAAGCTTTCTTT,CASKVAAPGGFMNTEAFF
.,TRBJ1-1,TRBV19,.,TGTGCCAGTAGTATAGTTCCGGTCATGAACACTGAAGCTTTCTTT,CASSIVPVMNTEAFF
TRBD2,TRBJ2-3,TRBV5-4,.,TGTGCCAGCAGCTCACTATTAGCGGGAGGGCCAATAGATACGCAGTATTTT,CASSSLLAGGPIDTQYF
.,TRBJ2-7,TRBV28,.,TGTGCCAGCGGTGGTGTCTACTCCTACGAGCAGTACTTC,CASGGVYSYEQYF
TRBD1,TRBJ2-6,TRBV6-2/TRBV6-3,.,TGTGCCAGCAGTTACAGGCTCGGGACAGACTCTGGGGCCAACGTCCTGACTTTC,CASSYRLGTDSGANVLTF
.,TRBJ2-5,TRBV7-2,.,TGTGCCAGCGAGGGAGAGACCCAGTACTTC,CASEGETQYF
.,TRBJ1-3,TRBV18,once,TGTGCCAGCTCACCACGCCGGGGCTCTGGAAACACCATATATTTT,CASSPRRGSGNTIYF
.,TRBJ1-5,TRBV3-1/TRBV3-2,.,TGTGCCAGCAGCCACGGAGGAGCCCAGCATTTT,CASSHGGAQHF
TRBD1,TRBJ2-3,TRBV24-1,.,TGTGCCACCAGTGAACCGACAGGGAGCACAGATACGCAGTATTTT,CATSEPTGSTDTQYF
TRBD2,TRBJ2-7,TRBV6-4,.,TGTGCCAGCAGTCAACCCTTAAGCGGGAGGTCCTACGAGCAGTACTTC,CASSQPLSGRSYEQYF
TRBD1,TRBJ2-3,TRBV10-3,.,TGTGCCATCAGGAGGGGGCTGAGCACAGATACGCAGTATTTT,CAIRRGLSTDTQYF
TRBD2,TRBJ2-2,TRBV5-1,few,TGCGCCAGCAGCCTAAAATATAGCGGGACGAACACCGGGGAGCTGTTTTTT,CASSLKYSGTNTGELFF
.,TRBJ2-6,TRBV7-9,many,TGTGCCAGCAGCTTAGCTGGCGACTACTCTGGGGCCAACGTCCTGACTTTC,CASSLAGDYSGANVLTF
.,TRBJ1-1,TRBV30,.,TGTGCCTGGAAACTAGGAGCGAACACTGAAGCTTTCTTT,CAWKLGANTEAFF
.,TRBJ2-7,TRBV28,.,TGTGCCAGCAGTTTAGTCCAGGGGAGCTCCTACGAGCAGTACTTC,CASSLVQGSSYEQYF
.,TRBJ2-2,TRBV5-1,few,TGCGCCAGCAGCTTGTATGTCGGGGGTTCGAACACCGGGGAGCTGTTTTTT,CASSLYVGGSNTGELFF
.,TRBJ1-2,TRBV4-3,.,TGCGCCAGCAGCCGTGCCACAGGGCCCTATAACTATGGCTACACCTTC,CASSRATGPYNYGYTF
.,TRBJ1-2,TRBV6-1,.,TGTGCCTCACGGGGCTATGGCTACACCTTC,CASRGYGYTF
TRBD2,TRBJ2-1,TRBV5-1,.,TGCGCCAGCAGCTTGGCCGGACTAGCGGGGCCCTTGGAGAATGAGCAGTTCTTC,CASSLAGLAGPLENEQFF
.,TRBJ1-2,TRBV5-4,.,TGTGCCAGCAGCCACCAAGAACCAGGGTACTATGGCTACACCTTC,CASSHQEPGYYGYTF
.,TRBJ1-3,TRBV16,.,TGTGCCAGCAGCCAATCGGGCGTAGGTGGAAACACCATATATTTT,CASSQSGVGGNTIYF
TRBD1,TRBJ1-6,TRBV6-5,once,TGTGCCAGCAGTTCCTTTGGACAGGGAGAATCACCCCTCCACTTT,CASSSFGQGESPLHF
.,TRBJ2-7,TRBV21-1,few,TGTGCCAGCAGCAAAGGCCGGGACAGGGCCTCCGAGCAGTACTTC,CASSKGRDRASEQYF